Below, 12 T cell receptor beta chains from the same sample are listed, as sequenced in a study of blood T cell repertoires in COVID-19. TCRdb's table, derived via immunoSEQ multiplex PCR, lists solely in-frame clones and lacks some. The sample shows just over 300,000 clones, 80% to 90% of them seen only once. Sequenced sample: PBMCs or T cells enriched from blood (not recorded which). The receptors here all came from a man aged 25-40 years who had recovered from COVID-19.

In DNA, the CDR3 is TGTGCCAGCTCACCGGACATCTACACTGAAGCTTTCTTT. This gives the protein CASSPDIYTEAFF. This chain joins TRBV18 and TRBJ1-1; D might be TRBD1 (5 bases). Germline V gene data show CDR1 as KGHSH and CDR2 as LQKENI. CDR3 length: 13 amino acids. Deletions cut 3 bases from V and 3 bases from J, with 8 bases between.

This rearrangement joins TRBV4-1 to TRBJ1-2, with 7 nucleotides matching TRBD1. J was trimmed by 4 bases and V by 1 base; bases with no gene match: 9. Germline-derived CDR1 and CDR2 are MGHRA and YSYEKL. The CDR3 contains 16 residues. DNA of the CDR3: TGCGCCAGCAGCCAAGGGGGACCGGGACAGAGCTATGGCTACACCTTC. This translates into CASSQGGPGQSYGYTF.

This chain joins TRBV10-3 and TRBJ2-1, with D unclear. Deletions cut 2 bases from V and 13 bases from J, with 15 bases between. The CDR3 extends over 13 amino acids. Germline-derived CDR1 and CDR2 are ENHRY and SYGVKD. CDR3 residues: CAISEDAPNYQFF. The CDR3 DNA reads as TGTGCCATCAGTGAGGATGCCCCCAACTACCAGTTCTTC.

V gene TRBV10-1 combines with J gene TRBJ2-2, with D maybe TRBD1 (8 bases). Germline V gives CDR1 WNHNN, CDR2 SYGVQD (reference sequence). The ends were cut back, 3 bases at V and 6 bases at J, with 17 bases in the middle. The CDR3 extends over 16 amino acids. CDR3 residues: CASSDQQGGGAGELFF. The DNA for the CDR3 is TGCGCCAGCAGTGACCAACAGGGGGGGGGCGCCGGGGAGCTGTTTTTT.

V gene TRBV10-1 combines with J gene TRBJ2-5; the match to TRBD1 covers 8 bases. The CDR3 loop spans 14 amino acids. Trimming cost V 3 bases and J 5 bases; bases outside gene matches: 5. The germline CDR1 and CDR2 sequences are WNHNN and SYGVQD (reference sequence). CDR3: CASSDSGGVETQYF. The CDR3 region has the DNA TGCGCCAGCAGTGATTCAGGGGGCGTGGAGACCCAGTACTTC.

The CDR3 is CASSFGRANEQFF. DNA for the CDR3: TGTGCCAGCAGTTTTGGGAGGGCGAATGAGCAGTTCTTC. The V call is TRBV27, the J call TRBJ2-1; 7 nucleotides match TRBD2. CDR1 is MNHEY and CDR2 is SMNVEV in the germline V gene (reference sequence). J was trimmed by 7 bases and V by 3 bases; bases with no gene match: 3. This CDR3 region has 13 residues.

The V gene is TRBV10-2, the J gene TRBJ2-3; 10 nucleotides agree with TRBD2. The V and J ends lost 7 bases and 2 bases, in that order; junction bases with no gene match: 6. The CDR3 consists of 15 residues. Looked up from germline, CDR1 is WSHSY and CDR2 is SAAADI. The CDR3 here is CASTGLADPTDTQYF. CDR3 nucleotide sequence: TGCGCCAGCACAGGACTAGCGGATCCCACAGATACGCAGTATTTT.

The chain links TRBV2 to TRBJ2-3; the match to TRBD2 covers 9 bases. The CDR3 totals 15 residues. The germline gives CDR1 SNHLY, CDR2 FYNNEI. J was trimmed by 0 bases and V by 3 bases; bases with no gene match: 1. Here the CDR3 reads CASSDLAGSTDTQYF. DNA for the CDR3: TGTGCCAGCAGTGACCTAGCGGGGAGCACAGATACGCAGTATTTT.

Regarding this clone: At one end the junction does not follow the germline gene, possibly because of a read error. The genes are TRBV7-7 and TRBJ2-5, with 10 bases lining up with TRBD2. Germline lookup yields CDR1 SSHAT and CDR2 FNYEAQ (reference sequence). The CDR3 sequence is 15 residues long. CDR3: CASSTQAGGPQTQYF. CDR3 nucleotides: TGTGCTAGCAGCACTCAAGCGGGAGGGCCCCAGACCCAGTACTTC.

This chain connects TRBV6-5 to TRBJ1-5; D call uncertain. The CDR3 runs to 13 residues. CDR1 is MNHEY, CDR2 SVGAGI, per germline. V was trimmed by 6 bases and J by 9 bases, leaving 15 bases between them. In nucleotides, the CDR3 is TGTGCCAGCAGCCCAGGTGAGATTCGGCCCCAGCATTTT. Encoded protein: CASSPGEIRPQHF.

This rearrangement joins TRBV27 to TRBJ2-5; TRBD1 aligns across 11 bases. This CDR3 region has 13 residues. The germline gives CDR1 MNHEY, CDR2 SMNVEV (reference sequence). The V segment lost 6 bases and the J segment 9 bases; nucleotides outside the gene matches: 6. The DNA for the CDR3 is TGTGCCAGCAGAGCCGGGACAGGGGGGTCCCAGTACTTC. Protein sequence: CASRAGTGGSQYF.

J is TRBJ2-2 and V is TRBV7-6; 8 positions agree with TRBD1. The CDR3 consists of 15 residues. Trimming cost V 5 bases and J 6 bases; bases outside gene matches: 8. Germline-derived CDR1 and CDR2 are SGHVS and FNYEAQ. The CDR3: CASSDIDRGAGELFF. The CDR3 nucleotides are TGTGCCAGCAGCGATATTGACAGGGGCGCCGGGGAGCTGTTTTTT.